One sample yielded the 7 T cell receptor beta chains listed below, sequenced in a study of OX40 agonist ivuxolimab in advanced cancers. Sequencing was performed with immunoSEQ multiplex PCR; in TCRdb, only in-frame clones are kept and a portion is missing. The sample comprises fewer than 100,000 clones, around nine tenths of which are singletons, and 13% rests with the top ten. Material: CD4+ or CD8+ T cells sorted from blood, obtained in a trial of the OX40 agonist ivuxolimab. The receptors derive from an adult with an advanced solid tumor such as melanoma, head and neck, liver or kidney cancer.

The J gene is TRBJ2-3, the V gene TRBV5-3; D might be TRBD2 (5 bases). TRBV5-3 is sorted into the ORF group, with uncertain function. The ends were cut back, 3 bases at V and 2 bases at J, with 13 bases in the middle. The CDR3 sequence is 15 residues long. CDR3 sequence: CARSSCDYLTDTQYF. The CDR3 DNA reads TGTGCCAGAAGCTCATGCGACTACCTCACAGATACGCAGTATTTT.

This clone came up once. The chain joins TRBV7-9 to TRBJ2-2, with 7 bases that match TRBD2. There are 16 residues in the CDR3. With V trimmed by 6 bases and J by 0 bases, 7 bases remained unmatched. Germline CDR1 SEHNR, CDR2 FQNEAQ (reference sequence). Written as DNA, the CDR3 is TGTGCCAGCAGTTACATAGCGGGCTCGAACACCGGGGAGCTGTTTTTT. It translates to CASSYIAGSNTGELFF.

V usage is TRBV23-1 and J usage is TRBJ1-1, with D possibly being TRBD1 (6 bases). TRBV23-1 is noted as an ORF with a role that remains uncertain. The CDR3 runs to 15 residues. The V gene lost 0 bases and the J gene lost 4 bases, with 12 bases spanning the gap. CDR3 in DNA: TGCGCCAGCAGTCAATCGGTAAAACAGGGCACTGAAGCTTTCTTT. It codes for CASSQSVKQGTEAFF.

The J gene is TRBJ2-5, the V gene TRBV11-2; 9 bases align to TRBD1. The trim removed 3 bases at V and 5 bases at J, leaving 7 bases unmatched. This CDR3 region has 15 residues. CDR1 SGHAT and CDR2 FQNNGV come from the germline V gene. The DNA of the CDR3 is TGTGCCAGCAGCTTTACCTTACAGGGGGCTGAGACCCAGTACTTC. It codes for CASSFTLQGAETQYF.

The chain has TRBV10-3 and TRBJ2-7; tentatively, D is TRBD1 (5 bases). CDR1 is ENHRY and CDR2 is SYGVKD in the germline V gene. Trimming stripped 3 bases from V and 0 bases from J, with 9 bases between. The CDR3 runs 14 residues. CDR3 DNA: TGTGCCATCAGTGATGACAGATTCTCCTACGAGCAGTACTTC. Translation: CAISDDRFSYEQYF.

The J gene is TRBJ2-7, the V gene TRBV6-5; D is perhaps TRBD2 (6 bases). This CDR3 contains 12 residues. V lost 5 bases and J lost 9, with 14 bases in between. The germline gives CDR1 MNHEY, CDR2 SVGAGI. The CDR3 coding sequence is TGTGCCAGCAGTGAATCGAGGGGAGGGCAGTACTTC. It codes for CASSESRGGQYF.

In its sample, this clone was seen once. The chain carries TRBV5-1 and TRBJ2-5, with D perhaps TRBD2 (7 bases). Trimming pared 0 bases from V and 5 bases from J, leaving 11 bases between. This CDR3 region has 14 residues. CDR1 is SGHRS and CDR2 is YFSETQ in the germline V gene. The CDR3 protein is CASSLGGGAETQYF. The CDR3 DNA reads TGCGCCAGCAGCTTGGGCGGGGGCGCGGAGACCCAGTACTTC.